This T cell receptor beta chain emerged from a study of vaccination and CD4 T cells after COVID-19. The CDR3 consists of 13 residues. The germline V gene encodes CDR1 DFQATT and CDR2 SNEGSKA (reference sequence). With 6 bases removed from V and 1 base from J, the gap between germline ends came to 12 bases. Treatment of the sample: approximately nine-day PBMC culture with coronavirus spike peptide pools or control peptides (ViraFEST assay). Cultured CD4+ T-cell DNA underwent Oncomine TCR Beta short-read sequencing. Via MiXCR, TCRdb re-called the PCR reads, giving one row per CDR3 protein. The sample includes about 6,000 distinct CDR3 sequences, approximately 77% of them seen just once. For this clonotype: Antigen: not known.

The rearrangement uses TRBV20-1 and TRBJ1-1; D is possibly TRBD1 (5 bases). The sequence derives from a human donor who had recovered from COVID-19. Sequenced: CD4+ T cells from blood, cultured in vitro. CDR3: CSAPGPQNTEAFF. The DNA for the CDR3 is TGCAGTGCCCCGGGACCGCAGAACACTGAAGCTTTCTTT.